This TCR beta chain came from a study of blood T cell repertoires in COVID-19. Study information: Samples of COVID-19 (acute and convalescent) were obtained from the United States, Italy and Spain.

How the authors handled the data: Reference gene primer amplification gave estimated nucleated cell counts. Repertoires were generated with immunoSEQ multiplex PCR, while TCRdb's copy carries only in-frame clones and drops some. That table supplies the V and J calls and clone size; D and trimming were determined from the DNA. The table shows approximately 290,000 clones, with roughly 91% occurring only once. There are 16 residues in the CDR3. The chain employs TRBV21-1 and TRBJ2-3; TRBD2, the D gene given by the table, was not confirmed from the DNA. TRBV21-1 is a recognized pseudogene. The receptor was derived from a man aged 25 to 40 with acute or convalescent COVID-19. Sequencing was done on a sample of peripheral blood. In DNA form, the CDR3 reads TGTGCCAGCAGCGGACTAGCGGGGGATGGGACAGATACGCAGTATTTT. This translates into CASSGLAGDGTDTQYF.